This passage covers 15 T cell receptor beta chains from one sample sequenced in a study of shared clonotypes between healthy human individuals. Data came from immunoSEQ multiplex PCR; TCRdb stores just in-frame clones and leaves some out. Of 2 million to 2.5 million clones listed, under 97% were seen once; the top ten hold roughly 0.13%. Sequencing used naive CD4+ T cells sorted from blood. Specified subset: CD45RA+ positively selected. Receptors originate from a young man in good health.

Concerning this clone: The sample holds other DNA sequences that translate to the same CDR3. The J gene is TRBJ2-1, the V gene TRBV29-1; the D gene is possibly TRBD1 (5 bases). The CDR3 is 12 residues long. CDR1 and CDR2 (germline): SQVTM, ANQGSEA. Trimming left V 1 base short and J 7 bases short, with 8 bases between. CDR3 in amino acids: CSVEGRVNEQFF. In nucleotides, the CDR3 is TGCAGCGTTGAAGGCAGGGTTAATGAGCAGTTCTTC.

The V and J genes are TRBV28 and TRBJ2-7; no reliable D call. Trimming left V 3 bases short and J 6 bases short, with 15 bases between. This CDR3 has 14 amino acids. Per germline, CDR1 MDHEN and CDR2 SYDVKM. The CDR3 sequence is CASSFSLSPAEQYF. In DNA, the CDR3 is TGTGCCAGCAGTTTTTCCCTCTCCCCTGCCGAGCAGTACTTC.

The chain joins TRBV25-1 to TRBJ1-2, with 9 bases lining up with TRBD1. The CDR3 length is 14 residues. Germline CDR1 MGHDK, CDR2 SYGVNS. V shed 7 bases and J 5 bases; nucleotides not matched to a gene: 8. CDR3 region: CASTDTGGAYGYTF. DNA for the CDR3: TGTGCCAGCACAGACACAGGGGGCGCTTATGGCTACACCTTC.

In this sample, this clone turned up a few times. The genes are TRBV30 and TRBJ1-2; TRBD1 agrees at 9 bases. The V gene's germline CDR1 is GTSNPN and CDR2 SVGIG (reference sequence). With V trimmed by 3 bases and J by 3 bases, 2 bases remained unmatched. The CDR3 extends over 13 amino acids. The CDR3 DNA sequence: TGTGCCTGGAGATGGACAGGGGACTATGGCTACACCTTC. It yields the protein CAWRWTGDYGYTF.

The V and J genes are TRBV5-4 and TRBJ2-6, with TRBD1 matching over 12 bases. Looked up from germline, CDR1 is SGHNT and CDR2 is YYREEE (reference sequence). V gave up 9 bases and J gave up 2 bases; unmatched junction bases: 9. The CDR3 is made up of 17 amino acids. The CDR3 bases are TGTGCCACTTCCGGGACAGGGGGCGCGACTGGGGCCAACGTCCTGACTTTC. Translated, it gives CATSGTGGATGANVLTF. The variable domain in full, with the rest retrieved from reference TRBV5-4 and TRBJ2-6, is ETGVTQSPTHLIKTRGQQVTLRCSSQSGHNTVSWYQQALGQGPQFIFQYYREEENGRGNFPPRFSGLQFPNYSSELNVNALELDDSALYLCATSGTGGATGANVLTFGAGSRLTVL.

The chain has TRBV6-5 and TRBJ1-1, with D possibly being TRBD1 (6 bases). Germline values: CDR1 MNHEY, CDR2 SVGAGI. V was shortened by 7 bases and J by 1 base, with 10 bases between the two germline ends. CDR3 length equals 13 residues. The CDR3 here is CASTIQGNTEAFF. The CDR3 bases are TGTGCCAGCACCATACAGGGGAACACTGAAGCTTTCTTT.

V gene TRBV30 combines with J gene TRBJ1-6; D may be TRBD1 (6 bases). The CDR3 sequence is 15 residues long. CDR1 GTSNPN and CDR2 SVGIG come from the germline V gene (reference sequence). V was pared by 3 bases and J by 5 bases, with 14 bases between. In nucleotides, the CDR3 is TGTGCCTGGAGGCCGGGGGCAGGGAATAATTCACCCCTCCACTTT. Translating it yields CAWRPGAGNNSPLHF.

The rearrangement uses TRBV6-5 and TRBJ2-1; perhaps TRBD1 as D (5 bases). CDR3 size: 14 residues. V lost 0 bases to trimming and J lost 9 bases, with 12 bases between them. Germline CDR1 reads MNHEY; CDR2 reads SVGAGI. CDR3 residues: CASSYSTGTGEQFF. CDR3 coding DNA: TGTGCCAGCAGTTACTCCACAGGTACAGGTGAGCAGTTCTTC.

The chain joins TRBV18 to TRBJ1-5; weak D call: TRBD1 (5 bases). The CDR3 runs to 17 residues. Trimming stripped 4 bases from V and 1 base from J, with 17 bases between. The germline gives CDR1 KGHSH, CDR2 LQKENI. In DNA, the CDR3 is TGTGCCAGCTCACAACCCGGGGCAGTGAAGAGCAATCAGCCCCAGCATTTT. Translation: CASSQPGAVKSNQPQHF.

The chain combines TRBV5-6 with TRBJ1-1; D ambiguous. The V end lost 1 base, the J end lost 4 bases, and 8 bases lay between the germline ends. There are 13 residues in the CDR3. Germline V gives CDR1 SGHDT, CDR2 YYEEEE. The CDR3 DNA reads as TGTGCCAGCAGCTTGTTCGGGTTCACTGAAGCTTTCTTT. It specifies CASSLFGFTEAFF.

The chain recombines TRBV30 with TRBJ2-5, with TRBD2 as a possible D gene (6 bases). Trimming removed 1 base from V and 4 bases from J, with 13 bases in between. CDR1 and CDR2 from the germline V gene are GTSNPN and SVGIG (reference sequence). The CDR3 totals 14 residues. The CDR3 here is CAWSGLISGETQYF. The CDR3 DNA follows: TGTGCCTGGAGTGGGTTGATTAGCGGAGAGACCCAGTACTTC.

The chain has TRBV19 and TRBJ1-5; TRBD1 is a possible D gene (6 bases). Germline CDR1 reads LNHDA; CDR2 reads SQIVND (reference sequence). The CDR3 has 14 amino acids. V lost 9 bases and J lost 4, with 16 bases in between. The CDR3 DNA reads as TGTGCCAGCCAAACCAAAGGGGGGAATCAGCCCCAGCATTTT. This translates into CASQTKGGNQPQHF.

The rearrangement links TRBV28 to TRBJ2-6; D is unclear. CDR1 MDHEN and CDR2 SYDVKM come from the germline V gene. The CDR3 loop spans 15 amino acids. V lost 6 bases to trimming and J lost 2 bases, with 11 bases between them. The CDR3 sequence is CASSQEVPGANVLTF. In nucleotides, the CDR3 is TGTGCCAGCAGCCAAGAGGTCCCTGGGGCCAACGTCCTGACTTTC.

This clone was counted once. The genes are TRBV9 and TRBJ2-7; 8 bases line up with TRBD2. Losses at the gene ends were 0 bases for V and 3 bases for J; bases not matched to a gene: 11. The CDR3 sequence is 17 residues long. The germline V gene has CDR1 SGDLS and CDR2 YYNGEE. Here the CDR3 DNA reads TGTGCCAGCAGCGTAGACAGAAGCGGGAGTCCCTTCTACGAGCAGTACTTC. Its protein product is CASSVDRSGSPFYEQYF.

CDR3 protein: CASSKETGGNTGELFF. The CDR3 bases are TGTGCCAGCAGCAAGGAGACAGGCGGTAACACCGGGGAGCTGTTTTTT. V is TRBV21-1 and J is TRBJ2-2; no check of the table's D call, TRBD1, against the DNA was made. TRBV21-1 is marked as a pseudogene. The CDR3 is made up of 16 amino acids.